This T cell receptor beta chain derives from a study of blood T cell repertoires in COVID-19. Here immunoSEQ multiplex PCR was the method, and the copy in TCRdb shows in-frame clones only, minus some. The sample has roughly 150,000 clones, 82% seen once; the top ten hold less than 20%. The CDR3 contains 13 residues. V lost 5 bases, J lost 6 bases, and 13 bases lay in between. The V gene's germline CDR1 is PRHDT and CDR2 FYEKMQ (reference sequence). Recruitment covered 20 to 25 US areas and drew participants whose ages spanned 18 to 89 years. The sample taken for sequencing was PBMCs or T cells enriched from blood (not recorded which). The sequence came from a man aged 55 to 70 who had recovered from COVID-19. This chain links TRBV13 with TRBJ1-1, with TRBD1 as a possible D gene (5 bases). The CDR3 sequence is CASSVSRGAEAFF. In DNA form, the CDR3 reads TGTGCCAGCAGCGTTTCGCGGGGGGCTGAAGCTTTCTTT.